The clone carrying this T cell receptor beta chain appeared a few times. The antigen remains undetermined. The second PCR ran about 6 to 12 cycles with a sample-barcoded 5' primer and J-beta primers. Each cDNA molecule carried a tag from a template-switch adaptor that contained 12 random nucleotides. TCRdb reprocessed the 5' RACE reads via MiXCR and lists one record per CDR3 protein. The sample contains some 1.7 million distinct CDR3 sequences, 28% of which appear only once. This entry comes from a study of blood T cells in healthy people across ages. Study-level points and caveats: TCR beta diversity tracked closely with naive T cell percentage.

Germline V gene data show CDR1 as SGDLS and CDR2 as YYNGEE. This CDR3 is built from 14 residues. This chain joins TRBV9 and TRBJ2-7; no firm D call. The DNA end is a closer match to TRBJ2-5, so the J assignment may be wrong. This receptor was taken from a woman in her thirties in good health. Input material: blood. CDR3 in amino acids: CASSPNDFHETQYF. CDR3 coding DNA: TGTGCCAGCAGCCCCAATGACTTCCACGAGACCCAGTACTTC.